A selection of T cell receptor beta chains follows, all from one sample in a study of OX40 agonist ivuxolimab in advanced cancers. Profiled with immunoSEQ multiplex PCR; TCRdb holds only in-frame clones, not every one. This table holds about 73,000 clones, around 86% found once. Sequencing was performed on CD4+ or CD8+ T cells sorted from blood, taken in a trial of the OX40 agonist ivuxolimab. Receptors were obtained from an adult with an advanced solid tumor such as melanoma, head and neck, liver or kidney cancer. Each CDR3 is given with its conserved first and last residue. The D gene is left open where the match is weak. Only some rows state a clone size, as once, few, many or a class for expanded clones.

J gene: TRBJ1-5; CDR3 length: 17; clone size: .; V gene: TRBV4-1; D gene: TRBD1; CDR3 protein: CASSLQGAGTVGQPQHF; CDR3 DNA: TGCGCCAGCAGCCTACAGGGGGCAGGAACTGTCGGTCAGCCCCAGCATTTT
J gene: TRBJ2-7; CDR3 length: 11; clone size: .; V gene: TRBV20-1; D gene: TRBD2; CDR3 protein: CSASTSGRGYF; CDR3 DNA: TGCAGTGCCTCGACTAGCGGGAGAGGGTACTTC
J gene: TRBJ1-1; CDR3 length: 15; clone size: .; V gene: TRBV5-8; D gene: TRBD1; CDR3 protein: CASSLRGTGYTEAFF; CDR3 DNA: TGTGCCAGCAGCTTGCGTGGGACAGGGTACACTGAAGCTTTCTTT
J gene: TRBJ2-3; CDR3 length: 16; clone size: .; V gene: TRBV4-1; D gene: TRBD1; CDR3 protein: CASSRLPGQGTDTQYF; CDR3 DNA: TGCGCCAGCAGCCGCCTCCCGGGACAGGGGACAGATACGCAGTATTTT
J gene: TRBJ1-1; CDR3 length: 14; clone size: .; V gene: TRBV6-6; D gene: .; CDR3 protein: CANSYEGEGPEAFF; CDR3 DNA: TGTGCCAACAGTTACGAGGGGGAGGGCCCTGAAGCTTTCTTT
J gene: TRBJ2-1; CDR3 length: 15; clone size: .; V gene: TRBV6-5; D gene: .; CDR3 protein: CASSYSSGGHNEQFF; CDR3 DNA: TGTGCCAGCAGTTACTCGAGTGGGGGACACAATGAGCAGTTCTTC
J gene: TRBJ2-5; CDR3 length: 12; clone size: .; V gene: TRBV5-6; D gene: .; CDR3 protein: CASRRAQETQYF; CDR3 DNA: TGTGCCAGCAGGAGGGCCCAAGAGACCCAGTACTTC
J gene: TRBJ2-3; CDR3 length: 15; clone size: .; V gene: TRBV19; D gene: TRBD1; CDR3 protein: CASSIYTGGADTQYF; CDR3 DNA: TGTGCCAGTAGTATCTATACAGGGGGCGCAGATACGCAGTATTTT
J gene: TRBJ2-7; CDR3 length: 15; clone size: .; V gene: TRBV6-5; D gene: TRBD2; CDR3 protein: CASSTGTSGSYEQYF; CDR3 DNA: TGTGCCAGCAGTACCGGGACTAGCGGGAGTTACGAGCAGTACTTC
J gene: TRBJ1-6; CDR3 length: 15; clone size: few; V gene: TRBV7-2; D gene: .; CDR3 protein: CASSPRPEQGRFHHF; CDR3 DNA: TGTGCCAGCAGCCCCCGCCCTGAACAGGGCCGCTTTCACCACTTT
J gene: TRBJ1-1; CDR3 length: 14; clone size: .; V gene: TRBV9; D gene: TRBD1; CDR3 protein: CASSVFDRGGEAFF; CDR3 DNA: TGTGCCAGCAGCGTTTTCGACAGGGGAGGAGAAGCTTTCTTT
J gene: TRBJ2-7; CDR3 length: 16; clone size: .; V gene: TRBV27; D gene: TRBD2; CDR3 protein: CASSSLGTSGSYEQYF; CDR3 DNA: TGTGCCAGCAGTTCGCTCGGGACTAGCGGGAGCTACGAGCAGTACTTC
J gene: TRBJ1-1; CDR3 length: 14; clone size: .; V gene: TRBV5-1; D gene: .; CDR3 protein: CASSLNQGWTEAFF; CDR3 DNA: TGCGCCAGCAGCTTGAATCAGGGGTGGACTGAAGCTTTCTTT
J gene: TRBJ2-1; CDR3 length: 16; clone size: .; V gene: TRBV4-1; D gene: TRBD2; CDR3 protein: CASSPPSLAGRNEQFF; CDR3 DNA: TGCGCCAGCAGCCCACCTTCACTAGCGGGGCGCAATGAGCAGTTCTTC
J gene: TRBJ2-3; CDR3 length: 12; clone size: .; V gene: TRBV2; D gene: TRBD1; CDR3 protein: CASRGTADTQYF; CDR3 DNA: TGTGCCAGCAGGGGGACAGCAGATACGCAGTATTTT
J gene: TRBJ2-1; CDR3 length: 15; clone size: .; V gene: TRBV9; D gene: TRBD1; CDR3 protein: CASSVRDRGTAEQFF; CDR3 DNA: TGTGCCAGCAGCGTAAGGGACAGGGGAACGGCTGAGCAGTTCTTC
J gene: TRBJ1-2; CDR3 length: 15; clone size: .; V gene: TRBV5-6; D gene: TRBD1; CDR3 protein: CASSYTGGRGYGYTF; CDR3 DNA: TGTGCCAGCAGCTATACAGGGGGCAGAGGGTATGGCTACACCTTC
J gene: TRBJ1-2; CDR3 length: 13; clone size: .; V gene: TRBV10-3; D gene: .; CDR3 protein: CATRGESNYGYTF; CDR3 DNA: TGTGCCACAAGAGGGGAATCTAACTATGGCTACACCTTC
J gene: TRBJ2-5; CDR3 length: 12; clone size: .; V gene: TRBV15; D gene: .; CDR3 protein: CATSRGRGSQYF; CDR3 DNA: TGTGCCACCAGCAGAGGGCGGGGTTCCCAGTACTTC
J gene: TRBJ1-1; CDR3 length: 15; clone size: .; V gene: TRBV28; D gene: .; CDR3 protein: CASSRGGAANTEAFF; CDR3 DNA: TGTGCCAGCAGCCGAGGCGGGGCCGCGAACACTGAAGCTTTCTTT
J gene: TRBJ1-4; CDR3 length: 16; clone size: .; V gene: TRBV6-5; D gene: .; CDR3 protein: CASSYDWDSINEKLFF; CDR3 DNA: TGTGCCAGCAGTTACGACTGGGACTCTATAAATGAAAAACTGTTTTTT
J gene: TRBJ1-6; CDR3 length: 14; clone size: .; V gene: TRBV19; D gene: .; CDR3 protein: CASSIPGGNSLLHF; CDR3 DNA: TGTGCCAGTAGTATACCCGGGGGTAATTCACTCCTCCACTTT
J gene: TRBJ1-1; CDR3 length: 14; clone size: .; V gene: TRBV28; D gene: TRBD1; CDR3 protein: CASSLQGMNTEAFF; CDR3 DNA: TGTGCCAGCAGTCTACAGGGGATGAACACTGAAGCTTTCTTT
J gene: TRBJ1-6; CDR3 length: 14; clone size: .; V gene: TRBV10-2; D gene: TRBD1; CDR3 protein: CASRRQGQNSPLHF; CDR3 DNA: TGCGCCAGCAGGAGACAGGGGCAGAATTCACCCCTCCACTTT
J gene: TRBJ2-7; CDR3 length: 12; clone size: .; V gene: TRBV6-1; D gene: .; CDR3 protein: CASDLSSYEQYF; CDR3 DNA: TGTGCCAGCGACCTGAGCTCCTACGAGCAGTACTTC
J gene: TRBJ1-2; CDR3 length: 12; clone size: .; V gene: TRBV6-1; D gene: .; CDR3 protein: CASSEEKYGYTF; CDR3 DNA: TGTGCCAGCAGTGAAGAGAAGTACGGCTACACCTTC
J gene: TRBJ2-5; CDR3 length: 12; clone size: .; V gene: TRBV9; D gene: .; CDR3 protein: CASSAGGETQYF; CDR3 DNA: TGTGCCAGCAGCGCTGGGGGCGAGACCCAGTACTTC
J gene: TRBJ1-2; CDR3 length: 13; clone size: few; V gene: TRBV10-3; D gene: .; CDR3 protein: CAISDSGGYGYTF; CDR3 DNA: TGTGCCATCAGTGACTCTGGCGGGTATGGCTACACCTTC
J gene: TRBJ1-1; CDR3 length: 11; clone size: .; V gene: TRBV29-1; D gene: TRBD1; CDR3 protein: CSGDRETEAFF; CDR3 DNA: TGCAGCGGGGACAGGGAAACTGAAGCTTTCTTT
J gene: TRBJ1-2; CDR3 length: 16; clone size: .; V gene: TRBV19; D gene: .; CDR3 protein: CASTGQASQPNYGYTF; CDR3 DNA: TGTGCCAGTACAGGGCAGGCATCCCAACCTAACTATGGCTACACCTTC
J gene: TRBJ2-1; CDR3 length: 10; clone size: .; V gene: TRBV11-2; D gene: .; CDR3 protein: CASSPRPEFF; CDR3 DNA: TGTGCCAGCAGCCCCCGACCAGAGTTCTTC
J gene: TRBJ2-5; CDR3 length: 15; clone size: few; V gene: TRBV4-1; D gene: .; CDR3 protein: CASSQLQGLQETQYF; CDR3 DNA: TGCGCCAGCAGCCAACTACAGGGACTCCAAGAGACCCAGTACTTC
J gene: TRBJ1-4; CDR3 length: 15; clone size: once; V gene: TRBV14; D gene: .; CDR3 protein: CASSFNTATNEKLFF; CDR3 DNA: TGTGCCAGCAGTTTCAATACCGCAACTAATGAAAAACTGTTTTTT
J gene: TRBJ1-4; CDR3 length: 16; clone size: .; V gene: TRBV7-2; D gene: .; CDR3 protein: CASSLAPGARGEKLFF; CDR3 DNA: TGTGCCAGCAGCTTAGCGCCGGGGGCGAGGGGTGAAAAACTGTTTTTT
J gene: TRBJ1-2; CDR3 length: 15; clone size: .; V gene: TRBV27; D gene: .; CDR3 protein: CASSLAPAGIEGYTF; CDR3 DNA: TGTGCCAGCAGTTTAGCCCCGGCGGGCATAGAGGGCTACACCTTC
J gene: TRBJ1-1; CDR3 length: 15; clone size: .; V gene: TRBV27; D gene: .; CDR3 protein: CASSLRDPTNTEAFF; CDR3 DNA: TGTGCCAGCAGCCTCCGGGACCCAACGAATACTGAAGCTTTCTTT
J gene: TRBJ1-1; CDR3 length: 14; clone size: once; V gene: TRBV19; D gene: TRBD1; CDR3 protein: CASSMLQGASEAFF; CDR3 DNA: TGTGCCAGTAGTATGTTACAGGGGGCCAGTGAAGCTTTCTTT
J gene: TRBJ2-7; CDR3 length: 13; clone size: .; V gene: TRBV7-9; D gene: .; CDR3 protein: CASSLAGAGEQYF; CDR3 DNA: TGTGCCAGCAGCTTAGCGGGGGCGGGGGAGCAGTACTTC
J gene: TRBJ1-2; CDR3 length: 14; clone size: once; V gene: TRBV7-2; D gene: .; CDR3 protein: CASSVQGAIDGYTF; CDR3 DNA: TGTGCCAGCAGCGTACAGGGAGCCATAGATGGCTACACCTTC
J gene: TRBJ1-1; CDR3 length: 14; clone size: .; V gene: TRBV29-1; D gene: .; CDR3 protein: CSVGSRPPGTEAFF; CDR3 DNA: TGCAGCGTTGGATCTCGACCCCCTGGGACTGAAGCTTTCTTT
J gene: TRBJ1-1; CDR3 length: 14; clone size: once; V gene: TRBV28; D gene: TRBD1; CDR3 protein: CASSSGGRNTEAFF; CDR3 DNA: TGTGCCAGCAGTTCAGGGGGACGGAACACTGAAGCTTTCTTT
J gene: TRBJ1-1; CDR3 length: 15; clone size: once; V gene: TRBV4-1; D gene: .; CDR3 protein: CASSQLQGEGAEAFF; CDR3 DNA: TGCGCCAGCAGCCAACTACAAGGTGAGGGCGCTGAAGCTTTCTTT
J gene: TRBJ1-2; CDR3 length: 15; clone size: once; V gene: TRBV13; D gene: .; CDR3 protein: CASSIRTAPSSGYTF; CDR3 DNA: TGTGCCAGCAGCATACGGACAGCCCCCTCGTCCGGCTACACCTTC
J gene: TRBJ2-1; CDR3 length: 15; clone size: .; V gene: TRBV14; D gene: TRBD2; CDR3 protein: CASSRSGGGFNEQFF; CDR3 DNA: TGTGCCAGCAGCCGCTCCGGGGGGGGATTCAATGAGCAGTTCTTC
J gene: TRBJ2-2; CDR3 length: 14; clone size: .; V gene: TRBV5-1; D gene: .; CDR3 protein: CASSLGYGTGELFF; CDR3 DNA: TGCGCCAGCAGCTTGGGTTACGGGACCGGGGAGCTGTTTTTT
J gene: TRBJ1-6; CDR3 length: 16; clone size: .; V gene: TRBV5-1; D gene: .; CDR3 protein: CASSLGSWGANSPLHF; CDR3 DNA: TGCGCCAGCAGCTTGGGCTCCTGGGGAGCGAATTCACCCCTCCACTTT
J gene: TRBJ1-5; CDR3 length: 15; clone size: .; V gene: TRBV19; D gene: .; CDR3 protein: CASSTPGHPSRPQHF; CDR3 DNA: TGTGCCAGTAGCACCCCCGGACACCCCTCCCGGCCCCAGCATTTT